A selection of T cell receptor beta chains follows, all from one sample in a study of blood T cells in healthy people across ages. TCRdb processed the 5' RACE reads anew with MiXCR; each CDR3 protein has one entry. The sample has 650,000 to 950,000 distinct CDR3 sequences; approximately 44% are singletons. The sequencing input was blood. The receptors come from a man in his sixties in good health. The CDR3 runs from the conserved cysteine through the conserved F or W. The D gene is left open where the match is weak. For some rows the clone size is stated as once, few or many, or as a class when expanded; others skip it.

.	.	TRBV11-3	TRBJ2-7	TGTGCCAGCAGCTTAGGAGGTCGGGGACGGAAAAGCTCCTACGAGCAGTACTTC	CASSLGGRGRKSSYEQYF
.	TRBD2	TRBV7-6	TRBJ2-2	TGTGCCAGCAGCACCCACGGGACTATCATGAACACCGGGGAGCTGTTTTTT	CASSTHGTIMNTGELFF
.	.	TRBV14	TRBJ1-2	TGTGCCAGCAGCCAAGATTCGGTATCAACCTATAGCTACACCTTC	CASSQDSVSTYSYTF
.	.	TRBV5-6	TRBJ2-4	TGTGCCAGCAGCTTGATAGAGGGGAGCAAAAACATTCAGTACTTC	CASSLIEGSKNIQYF
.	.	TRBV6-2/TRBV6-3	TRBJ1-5	TGTGCCAGCAGTTACGGGGGCTCTAGCAATCAGCCCCAGCATTTT	CASSYGGSSNQPQHF
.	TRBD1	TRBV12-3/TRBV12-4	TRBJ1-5	TGTGCCAGCAGTCTGGGGACAGGGGGCTGGGGCAATCAGCCCCAGCATTTT	CASSLGTGGWGNQPQHF
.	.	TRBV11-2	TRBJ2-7	TGTGCCAGCAGCTTAATCCGGGACCGATCCTACGAGCAGTACTTC	CASSLIRDRSYEQYF
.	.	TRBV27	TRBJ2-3	TGTGCCAGCAGTTTATTAGGACGGGTAGATACGCAGTATTTT	CASSLLGRVDTQYF
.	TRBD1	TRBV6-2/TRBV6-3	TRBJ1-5	TGTGCCAGCAGTGACCGACAGGGGCTTCCCAATCAGCCCCAGCATTTT	CASSDRQGLPNQPQHF
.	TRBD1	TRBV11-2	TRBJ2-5	TGTGCCAGCAGCTTAGGGCGGGACAGGCCACAGGCACAAGAGACCCAGTACTTC	CASSLGRDRPQAQETQYF
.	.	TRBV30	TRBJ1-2	TGTGCCTGGAGTGTAGGGCTTATAACAGGGAACTATGGCTACACCTTC	CAWSVGLITGNYGYTF
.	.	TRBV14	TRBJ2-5	TGTGCCAGCAGCCAACTATTAACAGGGCCGTACCAAGAGACCCAGTACTTC	CASSQLLTGPYQETQYF
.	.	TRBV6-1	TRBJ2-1	TGTGCCAGCAGTGATAGGGGACCACGGGATGAGCAGTTCTTC	CASSDRGPRDEQFF
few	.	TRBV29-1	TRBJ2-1	TGCAGCGTTCAAAGGGGAGGCTCCTACAATGAGCAGTTCTTC	CSVQRGGSYNEQFF
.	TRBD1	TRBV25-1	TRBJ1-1	TGTGCCAGCAGTAACCGGGACAGGGGGCTGAGCACTGAAGCTTTCTTT	CASSNRDRGLSTEAFF
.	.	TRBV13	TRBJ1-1	TGTGCCAGCAGCGCTCAGGGAGAGCGCCAAGCTTTCTTT	CASSAQGERQAFF
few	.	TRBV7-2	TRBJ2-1	TGTGCCAGCAGCCGCGGGGGCCCGTCTGCTGCTGAGCAGTTCTTC	CASSRGGPSAAEQFF
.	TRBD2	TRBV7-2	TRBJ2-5	TGTGCCAGCAGCTCCCGAGCGGGGGGGGAAGAGACCCAGTACTTC	CASSSRAGGEETQYF
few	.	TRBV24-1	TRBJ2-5	TGTGCCACCAGTGATTCTGGCTCCAACCAAGGACCAGAGACCCAGTACTTC	CATSDSGSNQGPETQYF
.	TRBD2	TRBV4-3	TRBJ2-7	TGCGCCAGCAGCCATCTAGCGGGTCACGACTACGAGCAGTACTTC	CASSHLAGHDYEQYF
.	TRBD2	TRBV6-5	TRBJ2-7	TGTGCCAGCAGTTACTCCGGCGGGGGAGGCTCCTACAATGAGCAGTACTTC	CASSYSGGGGSYNEQYF
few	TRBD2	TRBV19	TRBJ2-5	TGTGCCAGTCGGACTAGCACGGCTAAAGAGACCCAGTACTTC	CASRTSTAKETQYF
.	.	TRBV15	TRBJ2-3	TGTGCCACCAGCAGAGAAGTTCCTAGCCAAGATACGCAGTATTTT	CATSREVPSQDTQYF
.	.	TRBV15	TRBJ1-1	TGTGCCACCAGCCGGGAGGAGGGGTCGAACACTGAAGCTTTCTTT	CATSREEGSNTEAFF
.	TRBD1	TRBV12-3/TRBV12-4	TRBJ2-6	TGTGCCAGCGCGCCAGGGGGCCTTATCTCTGGGGCCAACGTCCTGACTTTC	CASAPGGLISGANVLTF
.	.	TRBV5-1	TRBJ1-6	TGCGCCAGCAGCTTGGAGGGGCGAAGTAATTCACCCCTCCACTTT	CASSLEGRSNSPLHF
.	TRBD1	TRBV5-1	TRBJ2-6	TGCGCCAGCAGCTTGTTACTTAGGGATTGGACAGGGGTTTGGGCCAACGTCCTGACTTTC	CASSLLLRDWTGVWANVLTF
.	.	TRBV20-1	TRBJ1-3	TGCAGTGCCGCCCCGGTGGAGAACACCATATATTTT	CSAAPVENTIYF
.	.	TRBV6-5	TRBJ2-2	TGTGCCAGCATCGGGATCCCCGGTAGTGCCGGGGAGCTGTTTTTT	CASIGIPGSAGELFF
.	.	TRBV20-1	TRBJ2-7	TGCAGTGCTAGAGATCACACGGGGAACTACGAGCAGTACTTC	CSARDHTGNYEQYF
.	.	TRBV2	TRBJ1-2	TGTGCCAGCAGTGAAGGGACAGCAGCATTCTATGGCTACACCTTC	CASSEGTAAFYGYTF